These 2 T cell receptor beta chains came from one sample sequenced in a study of identical twins. Via MiXCR, TCRdb re-called the 5' RACE reads, giving one row per CDR3 protein. The sample shows some 1,600,000 distinct CDR3 sequences, roughly a third of them seen only once. Sequenced sample: cord blood. Receptor source: a newborn girl in good health.

J is TRBJ2-1 and V is TRBV27, with TRBD2 matching 8 bases. This CDR3 has 15 amino acids. Germline V gene sequence: CDR1 MNHEY, CDR2 SMNVEV (reference sequence). Trimming cost V 3 bases and J 7 bases; bases outside gene matches: 8. The CDR3 bases are TGTGCCAGCAGTTTTGGACTAGCCCTTAAGAATGAGCAGTTCTTC. Amino acid sequence: CASSFGLALKNEQFF.

The chain carries TRBV20-1 and TRBJ2-7; TRBD2 agrees at 8 bases. The CDR3 length is 14 residues. Germline assignment: CDR1 DFQATT and CDR2 SNEGSKA (reference sequence). With 3 bases clipped from V and 7 bases from J, the junction kept 11 bases outside the gene matches. This chain's CDR3 is CSARRGAFGNEQYF. The CDR3, as DNA: TGCAGTGCTAGGCGGGGGGCATTTGGGAATGAGCAGTACTTC.